Described below is a single T cell receptor beta chain sequence and its context. The data were produced by immunoSEQ multiplex PCR, yet TCRdb's version contains in-frame clones alone and is incomplete. The profile shows 90,000 or so clones, roughly nine tenths of them singletons. V lost 0 bases and J lost 1, with 1 base in between. Germline CDR1 reads SGDLS; CDR2 reads YYNGEE. This CDR3 has 13 amino acids. These data are taken from a study of OX40 agonist ivuxolimab in advanced cancers. Looking at the study overall: The patients received agonistic anti-OX40 (CD134) antibody ivuxolimab. Patients enrolled in dose escalation were diagnosed with hepatocellular carcinoma, melanoma, renal cell or head and neck cancer.

Exclusion applied to patients with autoimmune disease history or systemic immunosuppression. This TCR was recovered from an adult with an advanced solid tumor such as melanoma, head and neck, liver or kidney cancer. The source was CD4+ or CD8+ T cells sorted from blood, collected in a trial of the OX40 agonist ivuxolimab. V is TRBV9 and J is TRBJ2-2; D is unclear. DNA of the CDR3: TGTGCCAGCAGCGTAGGGAACACCGGGGAGCTGTTTTTT. Encoded protein: CASSVGNTGELFF.